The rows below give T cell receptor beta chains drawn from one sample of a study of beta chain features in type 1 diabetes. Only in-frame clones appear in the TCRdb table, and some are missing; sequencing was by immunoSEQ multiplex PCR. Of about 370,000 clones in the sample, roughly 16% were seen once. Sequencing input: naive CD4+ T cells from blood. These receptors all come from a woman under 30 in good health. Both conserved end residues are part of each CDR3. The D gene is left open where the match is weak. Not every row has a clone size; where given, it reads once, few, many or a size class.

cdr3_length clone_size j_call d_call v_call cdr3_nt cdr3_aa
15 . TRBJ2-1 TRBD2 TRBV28 TGTGCCAGCATCACAGCGGGAGGAGGGGTAAATGAGCAGTTCTTC CASITAGGGVNEQFF
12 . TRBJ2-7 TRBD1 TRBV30 TGTGCCTGGGGGACAGGGAATTACGAGCAGTACTTC CAWGTGNYEQYF
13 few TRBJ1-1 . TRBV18 TGTGCCAGCTCACCCAGGGGGAACACTGAAGCTTTCTTT CASSPRGNTEAFF
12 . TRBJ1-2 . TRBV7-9 TGTGCCAGCAGCCCTCAGGATTCTGGCTACACCTTC CASSPQDSGYTF
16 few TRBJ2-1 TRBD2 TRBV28 TGTGCCAGCAGTCCCTTAGCGGGAGGCTCCTACAATGAGCAGTTCTTC CASSPLAGGSYNEQFF
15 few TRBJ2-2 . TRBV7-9 TGTGCCAGCAGCTTCAGGACAGAGAACACCGGGGAGCTGTTTTTT CASSFRTENTGELFF
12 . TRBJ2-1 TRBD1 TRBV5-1 TGCGCCAGCAGGACGACGACAGGGGTGCAGTTCTTC CASRTTTGVQFF
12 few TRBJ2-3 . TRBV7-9 TGTGCCAGCAGCATTAACACAGATACGCAGTATTTT CASSINTDTQYF
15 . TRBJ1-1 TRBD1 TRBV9 TGTGCCAGCAGCCCCGGGACAGCGGGGGACACTGAAGCTTTCTTT CASSPGTAGDTEAFF
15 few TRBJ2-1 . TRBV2 TGTGCCAGCAAGGGGGGGAGGACGTTCCAACTCGAGCAGTTCTTC CASKGGRTFQLEQFF
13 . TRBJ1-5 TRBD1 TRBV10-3 TGTGCCATCAGGAGGGACAGGGATCAGCCCCAGCATTTT CAIRRDRDQPQHF
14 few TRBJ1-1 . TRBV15 TGTGCCATCACACGGAGGCAAACAAACACTGAAGCTTTCTTT CAITRRQTNTEAFF
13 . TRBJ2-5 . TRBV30 TGTGCCTGGAGTGTACACGGGGGAGAGACCCAGTACTTC CAWSVHGGETQYF
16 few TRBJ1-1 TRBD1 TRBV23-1 TGCGCCAGCAGTCAATTGAGGGGGCTATTTCACACTGAAGCTTTCTTT CASSQLRGLFHTEAFF
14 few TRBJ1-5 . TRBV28 TGTGCCAGCAGAACAGGGATCGGCAATCAGCCCCAGCATTTT CASRTGIGNQPQHF
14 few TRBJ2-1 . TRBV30 TGTGCCTGGGATGGACAGAAATCCTACAATGAGCAGTTCTTC CAWDGQKSYNEQFF
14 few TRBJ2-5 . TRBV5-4 TGTGCCAGCAGCAAAACAGGGAGCCAAGAGACCCAGTACTTC CASSKTGSQETQYF
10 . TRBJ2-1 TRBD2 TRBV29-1 TGCAGCGTTCCGACTAGCGGGCAGTTCTTC CSVPTSGQFF
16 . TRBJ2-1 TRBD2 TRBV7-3 TGTGCCAGCAGCTTAGGGACTAGCGGGAGACTCGATGAGCAGTTCTTC CASSLGTSGRLDEQFF
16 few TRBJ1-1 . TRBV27 TGTGCCAGCAGTCCGCAGGTGGGGAGATGGAACACTGAAGCTTTCTTT CASSPQVGRWNTEAFF
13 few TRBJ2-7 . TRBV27 TGTGCCAGCAGCCCGAACTCGATCGGCGAGCAGTACTTC CASSPNSIGEQYF
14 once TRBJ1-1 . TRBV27 TGTGCCAGCAGTTTGAGGGAGTCGGACACTGAAGCTTTCTTT CASSLRESDTEAFF
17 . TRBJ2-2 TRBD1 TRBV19 TGTGCCAGCAACTTCGGCGCCTGGGGACAGGGAACCGGGGAGCTGTTTTTT CASNFGAWGQGTGELFF
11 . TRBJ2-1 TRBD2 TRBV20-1 TGCAGTGCTTCCGGGGGGAATGAGCAGTTCTTC CSASGGNEQFF
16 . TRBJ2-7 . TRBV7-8 TGTGCCAGCAGCTTGGAGCCGGGACTCCTTAGCAGCGAGCAGTACTTC CASSLEPGLLSSEQYF
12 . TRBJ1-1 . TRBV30 TGTGCCTGGAGTGTGCTATGGACTGAAGCTTTCTTT CAWSVLWTEAFF
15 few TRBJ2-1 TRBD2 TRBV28 TGTGCCAGCAGTTTATGGCGGGAGGGTAAGAATGAGCAGTTCTTC CASSLWREGKNEQFF
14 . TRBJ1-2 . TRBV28 TGTGCCAGCTTCCTTACAATCCCAGGGTATGGCTACACCTTC CASFLTIPGYGYTF
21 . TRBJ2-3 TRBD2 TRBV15 TGTGCCACCAGCAGAGGCATCTTCGGACTAGCGGGAGATGGTGGCACAGATACGCAGTATTTT CATSRGIFGLAGDGGTDTQYF